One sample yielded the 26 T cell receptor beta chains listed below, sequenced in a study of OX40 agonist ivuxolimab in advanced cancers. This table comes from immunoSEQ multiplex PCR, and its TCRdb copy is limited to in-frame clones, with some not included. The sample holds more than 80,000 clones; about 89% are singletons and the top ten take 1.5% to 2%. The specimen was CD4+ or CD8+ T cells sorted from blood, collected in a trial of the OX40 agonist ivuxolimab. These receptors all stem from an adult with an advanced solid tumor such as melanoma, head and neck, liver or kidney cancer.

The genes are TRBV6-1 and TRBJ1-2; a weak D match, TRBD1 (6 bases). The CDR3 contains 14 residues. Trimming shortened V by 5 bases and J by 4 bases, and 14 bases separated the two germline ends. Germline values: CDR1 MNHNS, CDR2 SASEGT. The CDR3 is CASSTSGGGYGYTF. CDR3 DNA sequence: TGTGCCAGCAGTACCTCCGGAGGGGGCTATGGCTACACCTTC.

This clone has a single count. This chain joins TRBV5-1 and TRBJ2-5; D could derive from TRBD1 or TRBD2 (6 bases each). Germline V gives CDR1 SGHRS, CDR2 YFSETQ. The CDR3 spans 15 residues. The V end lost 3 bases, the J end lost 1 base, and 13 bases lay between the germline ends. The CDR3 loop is CASSSGASSQETQYF. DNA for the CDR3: TGCGCCAGCAGCTCGGGGGCCAGTTCCCAAGAGACCCAGTACTTC.

CDR3 DNA sequence: TGCGCCAGCAGCTTACTAGCGGGAGCGGGTGAGCAGTTCTTC. Translating it yields CASSLLAGAGEQFF. V usage is TRBV5-1 and J usage is TRBJ2-1; 11 bases agree with TRBD2. The V and J ends lost 2 bases and 9 bases, in that order; junction bases with no gene match: 4. Germline CDR1 reads SGHRS; CDR2 reads YFSETQ. The CDR3 extends over 14 amino acids.

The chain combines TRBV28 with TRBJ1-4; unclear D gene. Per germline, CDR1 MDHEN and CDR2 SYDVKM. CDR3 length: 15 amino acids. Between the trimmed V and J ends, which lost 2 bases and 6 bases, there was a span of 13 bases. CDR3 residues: CASSLPGGGHEKLFF. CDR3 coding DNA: TGTGCCAGCAGTTTACCGGGAGGCGGTCATGAAAAACTGTTTTTT.

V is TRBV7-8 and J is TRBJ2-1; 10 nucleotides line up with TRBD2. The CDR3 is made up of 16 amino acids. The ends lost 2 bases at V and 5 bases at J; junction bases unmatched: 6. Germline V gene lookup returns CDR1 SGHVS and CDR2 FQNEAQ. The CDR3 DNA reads TGTGCCAGCAGCTTACCTGGGACTAGCGCCAACAATGAGCAGTTCTTC. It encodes CASSLPGTSANNEQFF.

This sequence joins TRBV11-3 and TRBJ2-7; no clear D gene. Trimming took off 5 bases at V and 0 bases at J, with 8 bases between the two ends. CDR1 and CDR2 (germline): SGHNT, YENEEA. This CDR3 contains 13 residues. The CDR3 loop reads CASSRPPSYEQYF. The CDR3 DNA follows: TGTGCCAGCAGCCGCCCCCCCTCCTACGAGCAGTACTTC.

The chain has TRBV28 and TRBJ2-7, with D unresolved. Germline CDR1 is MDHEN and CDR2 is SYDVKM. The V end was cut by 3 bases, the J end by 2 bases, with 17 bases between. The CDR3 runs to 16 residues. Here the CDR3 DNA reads TGTGCCAGCAGTTTGGGGAAGACGGTGAATACCTACGAGCAGTACTTC. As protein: CASSLGKTVNTYEQYF.

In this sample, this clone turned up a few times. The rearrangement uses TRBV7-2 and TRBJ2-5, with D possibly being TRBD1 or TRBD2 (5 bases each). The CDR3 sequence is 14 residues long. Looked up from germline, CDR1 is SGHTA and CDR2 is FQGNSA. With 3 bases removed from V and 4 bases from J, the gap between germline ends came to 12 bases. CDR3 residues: CASSLGPRGETQYF. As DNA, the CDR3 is TGTGCCAGCAGCTTGGGACCGAGGGGAGAGACCCAGTACTTC.

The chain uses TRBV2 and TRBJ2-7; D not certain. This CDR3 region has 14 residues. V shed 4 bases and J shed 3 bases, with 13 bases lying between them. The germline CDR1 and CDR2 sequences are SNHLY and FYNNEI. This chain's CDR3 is CASSVARLFYEQYF. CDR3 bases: TGTGCCAGCAGTGTGGCAAGACTTTTCTACGAGCAGTACTTC.

The CDR3 sequence is CASREQGGNIQYF. The CDR3 DNA is TGTGCCAGCAGGGAACAGGGTGGCAACATTCAGTACTTC. This chain connects TRBV28 to TRBJ2-4; tentatively, D is TRBD1 (6 bases). CDR3 size: 13 residues. With 6 bases removed from V and 7 bases from J, the gap between germline ends came to 13 bases. Germline lookup yields CDR1 MDHEN and CDR2 SYDVKM.

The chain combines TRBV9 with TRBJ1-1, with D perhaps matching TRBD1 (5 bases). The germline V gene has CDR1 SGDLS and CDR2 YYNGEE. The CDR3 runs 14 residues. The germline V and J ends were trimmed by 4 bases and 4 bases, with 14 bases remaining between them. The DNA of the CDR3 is TGTGCCAGCAGCCCCCATCAGGGTACCACTGAAGCTTTCTTT. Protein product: CASSPHQGTTEAFF.

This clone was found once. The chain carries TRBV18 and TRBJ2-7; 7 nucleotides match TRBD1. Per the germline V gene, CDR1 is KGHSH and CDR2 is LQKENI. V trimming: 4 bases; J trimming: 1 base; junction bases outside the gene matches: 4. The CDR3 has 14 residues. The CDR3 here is CASSLPGQSYEQYF. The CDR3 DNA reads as TGTGCCAGCTCACTTCCGGGACAGTCCTACGAGCAGTACTTC.

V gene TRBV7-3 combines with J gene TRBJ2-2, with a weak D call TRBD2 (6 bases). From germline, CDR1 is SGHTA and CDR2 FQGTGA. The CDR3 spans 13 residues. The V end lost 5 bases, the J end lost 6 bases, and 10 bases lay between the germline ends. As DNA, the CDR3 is TGTGCCAGCAGCCCCAGGGAGGCCGGGGAGCTGTTTTTT. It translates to CASSPREAGELFF.

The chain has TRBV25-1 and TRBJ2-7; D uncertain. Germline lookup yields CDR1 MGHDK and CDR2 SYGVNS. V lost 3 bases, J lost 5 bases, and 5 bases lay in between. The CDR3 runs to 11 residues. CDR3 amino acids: CASSDFHEQYF. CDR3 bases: TGTGCCAGCAGTGATTTCCACGAGCAGTACTTC.

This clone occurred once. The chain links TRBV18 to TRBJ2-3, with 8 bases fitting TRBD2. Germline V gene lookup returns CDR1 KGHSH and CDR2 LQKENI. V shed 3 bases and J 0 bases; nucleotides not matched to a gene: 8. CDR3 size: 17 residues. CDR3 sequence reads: CASSPTVLAASTDTQYF. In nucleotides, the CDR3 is TGTGCCAGCTCACCTACTGTACTAGCGGCTAGCACAGATACGCAGTATTTT. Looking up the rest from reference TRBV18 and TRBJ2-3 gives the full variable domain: NAGVMQNPRHLVRRRGQEARLRCSPMKGHSHVYWYRQLPEEGLKFMVYLQKENIIDESGMPKERFSAEFPKEGPSILRIQQVVRGDSAAYFCASSPTVLAASTDTQYFGPGTRLTVL.

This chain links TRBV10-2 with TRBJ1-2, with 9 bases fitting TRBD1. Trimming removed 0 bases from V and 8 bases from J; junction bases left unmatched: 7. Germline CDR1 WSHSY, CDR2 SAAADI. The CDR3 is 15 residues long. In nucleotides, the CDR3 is TGCGCCAGCAGTGAGTCCCCGGGACAGGGCTTCGGCTACACCTTC. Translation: CASSESPGQGFGYTF.

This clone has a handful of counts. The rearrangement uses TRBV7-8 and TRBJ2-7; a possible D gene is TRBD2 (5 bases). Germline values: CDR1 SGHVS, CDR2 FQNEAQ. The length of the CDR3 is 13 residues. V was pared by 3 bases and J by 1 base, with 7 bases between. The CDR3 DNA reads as TGTGCCAGCAGCTTCGACTATTCCTACGAGCAGTACTTC. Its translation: CASSFDYSYEQYF.

The CDR3 here is CASSFLGASGANVLTF. CDR3 in DNA: TGTGCCAGCAGCTTTCTTGGGGCCTCTGGGGCCAACGTCCTGACTTTC. The chain joins TRBV7-2 to TRBJ2-6; D is possibly TRBD1 (5 bases). CDR3 size: 16 residues. Germline V CDR1 and CDR2: SGHTA, FQGNSA. Trimming pared 3 bases from V and 0 bases from J, leaving 9 bases between.

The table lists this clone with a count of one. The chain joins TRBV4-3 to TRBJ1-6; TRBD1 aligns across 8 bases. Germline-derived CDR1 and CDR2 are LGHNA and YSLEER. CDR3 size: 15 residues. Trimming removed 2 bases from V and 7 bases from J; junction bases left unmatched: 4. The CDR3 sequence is CASSQLGQGNSPLHF. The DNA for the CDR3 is TGCGCCAGCAGCCAACTCGGACAGGGAAATTCACCCCTCCACTTT.

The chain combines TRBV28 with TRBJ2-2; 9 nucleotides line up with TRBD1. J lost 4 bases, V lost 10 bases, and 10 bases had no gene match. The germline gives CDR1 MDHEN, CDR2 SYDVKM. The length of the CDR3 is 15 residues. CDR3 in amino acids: CATSRDRVFTGELFF. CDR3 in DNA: TGTGCCACCTCCCGGGACAGGGTCTTCACCGGGGAGCTGTTTTTT.

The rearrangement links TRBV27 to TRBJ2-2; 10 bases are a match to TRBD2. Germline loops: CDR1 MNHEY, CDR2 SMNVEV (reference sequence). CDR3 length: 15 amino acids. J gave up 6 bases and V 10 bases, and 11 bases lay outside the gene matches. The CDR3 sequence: CATALLAGAAGELFF. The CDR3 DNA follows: TGTGCCACAGCCCTCCTAGCGGGAGCGGCCGGGGAGCTGTTTTTT.

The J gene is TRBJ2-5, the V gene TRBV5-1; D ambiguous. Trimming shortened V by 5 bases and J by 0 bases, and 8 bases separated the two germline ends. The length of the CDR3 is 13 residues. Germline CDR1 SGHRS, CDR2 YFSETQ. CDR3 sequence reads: CASSPDNQETQYF. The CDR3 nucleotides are TGCGCCAGCAGTCCCGACAACCAAGAGACCCAGTACTTC.

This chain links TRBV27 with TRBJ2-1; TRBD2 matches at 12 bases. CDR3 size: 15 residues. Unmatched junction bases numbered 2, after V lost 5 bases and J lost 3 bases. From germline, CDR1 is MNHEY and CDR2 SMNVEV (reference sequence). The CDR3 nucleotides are TGTGCCAGCAGTAGGACTAGCGGGAACTACAATGAGCAGTTCTTC. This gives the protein CASSRTSGNYNEQFF.

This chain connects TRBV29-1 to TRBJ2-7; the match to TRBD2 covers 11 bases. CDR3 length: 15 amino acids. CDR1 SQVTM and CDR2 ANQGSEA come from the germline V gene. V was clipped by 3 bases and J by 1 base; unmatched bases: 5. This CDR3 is CSVDSGTSGSYEQYF. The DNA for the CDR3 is TGCAGCGTTGACTCCGGGACTAGCGGATCCTACGAGCAGTACTTC.

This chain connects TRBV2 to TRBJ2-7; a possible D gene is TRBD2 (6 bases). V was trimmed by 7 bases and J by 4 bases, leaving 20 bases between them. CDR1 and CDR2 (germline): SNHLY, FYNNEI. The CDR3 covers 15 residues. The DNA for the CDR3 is TGTGCCAGCAAGAATCTCGGGACTGCCTTATACGAGCAGTACTTC. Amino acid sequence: CASKNLGTALYEQYF.

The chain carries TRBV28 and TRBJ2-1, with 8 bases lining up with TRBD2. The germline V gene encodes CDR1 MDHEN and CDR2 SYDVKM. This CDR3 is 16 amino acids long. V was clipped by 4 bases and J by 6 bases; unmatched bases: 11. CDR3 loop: CASSSVSAGGSNEQFF. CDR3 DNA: TGTGCCAGCAGTTCCGTCTCGGCGGGAGGATCCAATGAGCAGTTCTTC.